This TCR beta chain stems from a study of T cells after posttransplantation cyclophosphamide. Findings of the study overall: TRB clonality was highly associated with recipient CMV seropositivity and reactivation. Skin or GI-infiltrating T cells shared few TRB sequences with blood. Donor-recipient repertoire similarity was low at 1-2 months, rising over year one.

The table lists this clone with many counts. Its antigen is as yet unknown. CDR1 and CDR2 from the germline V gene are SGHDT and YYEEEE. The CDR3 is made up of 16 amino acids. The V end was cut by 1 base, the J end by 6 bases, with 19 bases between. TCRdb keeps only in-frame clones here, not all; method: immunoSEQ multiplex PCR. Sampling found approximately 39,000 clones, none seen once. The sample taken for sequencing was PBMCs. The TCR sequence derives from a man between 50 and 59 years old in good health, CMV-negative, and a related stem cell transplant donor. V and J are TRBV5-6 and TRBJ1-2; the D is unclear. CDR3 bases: TGTGCCAGCAGCTTGAGAGGTCGGGTTTTCGCGGATGGCTACACCTTC. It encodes CASSLRGRVFADGYTF.